A single sample gave rise to the 10 T cell receptor beta chains below, sequenced in a study of blood T cell repertoires in COVID-19. Only in-frame clones appear in the TCRdb table, and some are missing; sequencing was by immunoSEQ multiplex PCR. The sample contains about 300,000 clones, 89% of which appear only once. The sequencing input was PBMCs or T cells enriched from blood (not recorded which). These receptors originate from a woman aged 40 to 50 who had recovered from COVID-19.

The chain is built from TRBV2 and TRBJ1-5; D ambiguous. Trimming pared 0 bases from V and 0 bases from J, leaving 12 bases between. This CDR3 is built from 17 residues. Germline lookup yields CDR1 SNHLY and CDR2 FYNNEI. Written as DNA, the CDR3 is TGTGCCAGCAGTGAAGCACCTAAAGAATATAGCAATCAGCCCCAGCATTTT. Its protein product is CASSEAPKEYSNQPQHF.

V gene TRBV7-2 combines with J gene TRBJ1-5; the match to TRBD1 covers 8 bases. J lost 7 bases, V lost 1 base, and 12 bases had no gene match. Germline CDR1 and CDR2: SGHTA and FQGNSA. CDR3 length equals 17 residues. In nucleotides, the CDR3 is TGTGCCAGCAGCTTAGGGTCTTTGCAGGGGGCCCGCCAGCCCCAGCATTTT. It codes for CASSLGSLQGARQPQHF.

Of note for this clone: Compared with germline, one end of the junction differs, possibly owing to a read error. CDR3 protein: CASRQVVSSYNSPLHF. Written as DNA, the CDR3 is TGCGCCAGCAGACAAGTAGTGAGCTCCTATAATTCACCCCTCCACTTT. The genes are TRBV4-3 and TRBJ1-6; D not resolved. CDR3 length: 16 amino acids. Germline lookup yields CDR1 LGHNA and CDR2 YSLEER.

V gene TRBV12-5 combines with J gene TRBJ1-1; TRBD1 matches 7 bases. This CDR3 has 15 residues. Germline V gene lookup returns CDR1 LGHNT and CDR2 FRNRAP. Trimming took 2 bases from V and 1 from J; bases not matched to a gene: 4. The CDR3 DNA sequence: TGTGCTAGTGGTTTGACCGACAGGGAGAACACTGAAGCTTTCTTT. As protein: CASGLTDRENTEAFF.

The gene calls are TRBV2 and TRBJ2-3; weak D call: TRBD1 (6 bases). CDR1 is SNHLY and CDR2 is FYNNEI in the germline V gene. V was trimmed by 5 bases and J by 2 bases, leaving 8 bases between them. This CDR3 comprises 13 residues. The CDR3: CASSTGYTDTQYF. The CDR3 bases are TGTGCCAGCAGTACAGGGTACACAGATACGCAGTATTTT.

The chain joins TRBV6-5 to TRBJ1-1; TRBD1 matches at 7 bases. The CDR3 is 14 residues long. The germline CDR1 and CDR2 sequences are MNHEY and SVGAGI. V dropped 6 bases and J dropped 1; count of bases not matched to a gene: 5. This CDR3 is CASRHGQANTEAFF. In DNA form, the CDR3 reads TGTGCCAGCAGACACGGACAGGCGAACACTGAAGCTTTCTTT.

CDR3 sequence reads: CASSIGGRSTDTQYF. The CDR3 DNA reads TGTGCCAGCAGCATAGGGGGTCGTTCCACAGATACGCAGTATTTT. V gene TRBV7-3 combines with J gene TRBJ2-3, with a possible D match to TRBD1 (6 bases). Germline CDR1 SGHTA, CDR2 FQGTGA. Trimming stripped 5 bases from V and 2 bases from J, with 14 bases between. This CDR3 has 15 amino acids.

The rearrangement uses TRBV6-5 and TRBJ2-1, with 12 bases aligning to TRBD2. Germline CDR1 is MNHEY and CDR2 is SVGAGI. V lost 6 bases to trimming and J lost 10 bases; unmatched junction nucleotides: 4. This CDR3 is built from 13 residues. CDR3 coding DNA: TGTGCCAGCAGACTAGCGGGGGGATCAGAGCAGTTCTTC. This translates into CASRLAGGSEQFF.

The genes are TRBV18 and TRBJ1-1; the D is unclear. Germline values: CDR1 KGHSH, CDR2 LQKENI. This CDR3 comprises 13 residues. V lost 3 bases to trimming and J lost 2 bases, with 7 bases between them. CDR3: CASSPPENTEAFF. The CDR3 bases are TGTGCCAGCTCACCTCCAGAAAACACTGAAGCTTTCTTT.

This chain uses TRBV20-1 with TRBJ1-2; 10 bases are shared with TRBD1. The CDR3 spans 13 residues. Germline-derived CDR1 and CDR2 are DFQATT and SNEGSKA (reference sequence). With V trimmed by 3 bases and J by 6 bases, 4 bases remained unmatched. CDR3 protein: CSASGDRGNGYTF. CDR3 DNA sequence: TGCAGTGCTAGTGGGGACAGGGGCAATGGCTACACCTTC.